The 7 T cell receptor beta chains below all came from one sample that was sequenced in a study of blood T cell repertoires in COVID-19. Produced via immunoSEQ multiplex PCR; TCRdb's table is partial and in-frame only. The profile shows approximately 69,000 clones, 88% of them singletons. The source material was peripheral blood. These receptors came from a man aged 50 to 60 with acute or convalescent COVID-19.

The chain carries TRBV7-2 and TRBJ2-5; D perhaps matches TRBD2 (7 bases). The CDR3 contains 14 residues. V dropped 1 base and J dropped 4 bases, with 10 bases sitting between them. CDR1 and CDR2 (germline): SGHTA, FQGNSA. The DNA of the CDR3 is TGTGCCAGCAGCTTAGACGGGGGGCGAGAGACCCAGTACTTC. It encodes CASSLDGGRETQYF.

This chain joins TRBV10-3 and TRBJ1-3; 7 positions agree with TRBD1. The CDR3 runs 14 residues. The germline gives CDR1 ENHRY, CDR2 SYGVKD. The junction had 3 bases not matched to a gene; V was cut back by 7 bases and J by 0 bases. DNA for the CDR3: TGTGCCATCAATAGACAGGGCTCTGGAAACACCATATATTTT. Encoded protein: CAINRQGSGNTIYF.

This clone is a singleton in its sample. The chain uses TRBV7-9 and TRBJ2-1; D not resolved. The CDR3 has 12 amino acids. Trimming removed 6 bases at V and 7 bases at J, with 10 bases between. CDR1 and CDR2 (germline): SEHNR, FQNEAQ (reference sequence). This CDR3 is CASSSHGNEQFF. CDR3 nucleotide sequence: TGTGCCAGCAGTTCTCACGGGAATGAGCAGTTCTTC.

The chain employs TRBV27 and TRBJ2-7; TRBD2 matches 8 bases. Unmatched junction bases numbered 4, after V lost 1 base and J lost 2 bases. The CDR3 runs to 15 residues. CDR1 is MNHEY, CDR2 SMNVEV, per germline (reference sequence). In DNA form, the CDR3 reads TGTGCCAGCAGTTTATTAGCGGGGCTTGCCTACGAGCAGTACTTC. This sequence encodes CASSLLAGLAYEQYF.

The V gene is TRBV9, the J gene TRBJ2-3; 8 bases agree with TRBD1. Germline lookup yields CDR1 SGDLS and CDR2 YYNGEE. V trimming: 3 bases; J trimming: 0 bases; junction bases outside the gene matches: 3. This CDR3 is 15 amino acids long. The CDR3 reads CASSETGVSTDTQYF. For the CDR3, the DNA is TGTGCCAGCAGCGAGACAGGGGTGAGCACAGATACGCAGTATTTT. The full variable domain, its missing parts supplied by reference TRBV9 and TRBJ2-3, is DSGVTQTPKHLITATGQRVTLRCSPRSGDLSVYWYQQSLDQGLQFLIQYYNGEERAKGNILERFSAQQFPDLHSELNLSSLELGDSALYFCASSETGVSTDTQYFGPGTRLTVL.

The chain is built from TRBV25-1 and TRBJ2-5; D is undetermined. V lost 1 base and J lost 0, with 12 bases in between. CDR3 length equals 16 residues. Per the germline V gene, CDR1 is MGHDK and CDR2 is SYGVNS. DNA for the CDR3: TGTGCCAGCAGTGAATTCGTGAACATCTACCAAGAGACCCAGTACTTC. Protein product: CASSEFVNIYQETQYF. Using reference TRBV25-1 and TRBJ2-5 for the parts outside the CDR3, the full variable domain is EADIYQTPRYLVIGTGKKITLECSQTMGHDKMYWYQQDPGMELHLIHYSYGVNSTEKGDLSSESTVSRIRTEHFPLTLESARPSHTSQYLCASSEFVNIYQETQYFGPGTRLLVL.

This clone was detected only once. V and J are TRBV5-1 and TRBJ2-1; 8 bases line up with TRBD2. Germline V CDR1 and CDR2: SGHRS, YFSETQ. V shed 3 bases and J 5 bases; nucleotides not matched to a gene: 10. This CDR3 has 16 residues. The CDR3 DNA follows: TGCGCCAGCAGCTCAACCCCCGGGGGGGCGAACAATGAGCAGTTCTTC. Amino acids: CASSSTPGGANNEQFF.